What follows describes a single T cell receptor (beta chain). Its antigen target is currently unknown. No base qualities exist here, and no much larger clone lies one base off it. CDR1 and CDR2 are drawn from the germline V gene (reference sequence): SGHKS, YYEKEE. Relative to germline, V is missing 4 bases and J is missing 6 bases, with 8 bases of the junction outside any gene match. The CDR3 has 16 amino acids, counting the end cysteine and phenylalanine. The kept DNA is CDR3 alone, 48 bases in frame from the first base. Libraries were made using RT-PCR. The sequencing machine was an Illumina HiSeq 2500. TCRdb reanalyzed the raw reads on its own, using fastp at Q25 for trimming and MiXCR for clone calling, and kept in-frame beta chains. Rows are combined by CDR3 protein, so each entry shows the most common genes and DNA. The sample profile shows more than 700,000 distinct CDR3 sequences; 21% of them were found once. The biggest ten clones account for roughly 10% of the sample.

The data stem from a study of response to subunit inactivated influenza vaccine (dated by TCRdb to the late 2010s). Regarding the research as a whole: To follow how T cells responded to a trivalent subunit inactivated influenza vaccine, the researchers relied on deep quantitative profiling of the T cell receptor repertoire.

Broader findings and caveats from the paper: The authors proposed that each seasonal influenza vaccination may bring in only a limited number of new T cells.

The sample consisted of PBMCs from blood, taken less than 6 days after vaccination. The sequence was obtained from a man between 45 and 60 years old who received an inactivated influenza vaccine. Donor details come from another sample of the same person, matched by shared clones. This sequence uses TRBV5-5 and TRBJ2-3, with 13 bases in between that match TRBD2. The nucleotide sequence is TGTGCCAGCAGCACGGGACTAGCGGGACCAGGGGATACGCAGTATTTT. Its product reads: CASSTGLAGPGDTQYF.